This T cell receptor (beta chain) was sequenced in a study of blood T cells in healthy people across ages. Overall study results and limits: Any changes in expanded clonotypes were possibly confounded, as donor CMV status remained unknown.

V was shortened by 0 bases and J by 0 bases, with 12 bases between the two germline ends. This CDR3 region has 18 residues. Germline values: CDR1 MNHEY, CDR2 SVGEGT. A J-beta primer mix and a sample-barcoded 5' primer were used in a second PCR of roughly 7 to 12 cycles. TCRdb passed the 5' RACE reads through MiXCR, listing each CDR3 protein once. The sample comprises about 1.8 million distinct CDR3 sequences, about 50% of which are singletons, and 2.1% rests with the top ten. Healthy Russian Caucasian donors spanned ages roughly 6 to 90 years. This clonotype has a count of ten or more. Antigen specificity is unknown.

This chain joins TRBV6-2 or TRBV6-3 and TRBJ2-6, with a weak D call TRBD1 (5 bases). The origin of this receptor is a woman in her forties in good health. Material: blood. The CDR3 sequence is CASSYSQGRPSGANVLTF. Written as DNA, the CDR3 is TGTGCCAGCAGTTACTCGCAGGGTCGACCCTCTGGGGCCAACGTCCTGACTTTC.